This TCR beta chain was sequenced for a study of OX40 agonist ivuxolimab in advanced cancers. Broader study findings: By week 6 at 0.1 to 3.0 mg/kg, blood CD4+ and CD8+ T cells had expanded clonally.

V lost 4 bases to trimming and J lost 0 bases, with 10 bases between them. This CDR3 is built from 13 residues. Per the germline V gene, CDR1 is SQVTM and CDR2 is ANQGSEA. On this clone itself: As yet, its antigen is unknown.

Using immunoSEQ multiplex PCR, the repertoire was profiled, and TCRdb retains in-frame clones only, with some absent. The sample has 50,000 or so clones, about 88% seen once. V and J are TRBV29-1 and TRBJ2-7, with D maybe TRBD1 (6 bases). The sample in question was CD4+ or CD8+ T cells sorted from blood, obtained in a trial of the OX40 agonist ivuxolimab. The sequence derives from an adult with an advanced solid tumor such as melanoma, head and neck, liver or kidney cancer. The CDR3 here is CSVGQGNSYEQYF. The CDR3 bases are TGCAGCGTTGGCCAGGGGAACTCCTACGAGCAGTACTTC.